The TCR beta chain described here comes from a study of blood T cell repertoires in COVID-19. In the study overall: PBMCs, B-cell-depleted T cells, or T cells provided the cDNA or gDNA that made up the material.

This CDR3 has 17 residues. Germline trimming cut 2 bases from V and 0 bases from J; bases unmatched to any gene: 4. Germline assignment: CDR1 MNHNS and CDR2 SASEGT. This clone was counted a few times. In the source study's methods: Nucleated cell number was recorded as an estimate derived from reference gene primer amplification. Sequenced by immunoSEQ multiplex PCR; TCRdb stores in-frame clones only, minus some. V, J and clone size were drawn from that table, and D and trimming were deduced from the DNA. Here the sample spans about 120,000 clones, more than 70% being singletons. This chain uses TRBV6-1 with TRBJ2-1; 10 bases are shared with TRBD2. Sequencing input: peripheral blood. This TCR derives from a man in his sixties with acute or convalescent COVID-19. The CDR3 region has the DNA TGTGCCAGCAGTGAAACCCTAGCGGGAGTCTCCTACAATGAGCAGTTCTTC. As protein: CASSETLAGVSYNEQFF.